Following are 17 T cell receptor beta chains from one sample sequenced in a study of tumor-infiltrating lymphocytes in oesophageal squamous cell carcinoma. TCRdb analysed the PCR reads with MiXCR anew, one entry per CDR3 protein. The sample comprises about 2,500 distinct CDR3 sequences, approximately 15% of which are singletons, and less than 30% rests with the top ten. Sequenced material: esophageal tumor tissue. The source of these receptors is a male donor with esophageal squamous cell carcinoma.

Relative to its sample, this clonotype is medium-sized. The CDR3 nucleotides read TGTGCCAGCTCGTCCACCCTAGCGACGGCCGGGGAGCTGTTTTTT. It is translated as CASSSTLATAGELFF. The chain couples TRBV12-3 or TRBV12-4 to TRBJ2-2, with a weak D call TRBD2 (6 bases). V was cut by 8 bases and J by 6 bases, with 19 bases left in between. This CDR3 is 15 amino acids long.

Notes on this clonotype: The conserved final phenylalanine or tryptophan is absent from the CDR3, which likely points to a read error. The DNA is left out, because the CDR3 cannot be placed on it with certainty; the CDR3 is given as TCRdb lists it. The CDR3 is CASSRKGQATTSSTL. This chain joins TRBV7-3 and TRBJ1-6; TRBD1 is the table's D call and was not checked against the DNA. The V gene's germline CDR1 is SGHTA and CDR2 FQGTGA. The CDR3 is made up of 15 amino acids, end residues included.

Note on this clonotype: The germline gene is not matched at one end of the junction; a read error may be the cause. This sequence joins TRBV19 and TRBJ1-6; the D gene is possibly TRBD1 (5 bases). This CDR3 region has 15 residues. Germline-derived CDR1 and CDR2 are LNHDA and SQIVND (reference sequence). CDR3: CASTPRRDYNSPLHF. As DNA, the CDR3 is TGTGCCAGTACCCCCCGCAGGGACTATAATTCACCCCTCCACTTC.

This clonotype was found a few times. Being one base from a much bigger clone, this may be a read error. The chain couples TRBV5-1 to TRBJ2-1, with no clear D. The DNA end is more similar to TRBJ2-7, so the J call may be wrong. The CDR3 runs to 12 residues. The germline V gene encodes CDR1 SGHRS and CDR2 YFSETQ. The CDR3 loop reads CASSLAFSEQYF. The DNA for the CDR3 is TGCGCCAGCAGCTTGGCGTTTTCTGAGCAGTACTTC.

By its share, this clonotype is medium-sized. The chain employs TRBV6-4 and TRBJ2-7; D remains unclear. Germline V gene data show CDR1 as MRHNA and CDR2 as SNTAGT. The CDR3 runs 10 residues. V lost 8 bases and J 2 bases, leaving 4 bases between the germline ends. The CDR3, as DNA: TGTGCCAGCCCACCCTACGAGCAGTACTTC. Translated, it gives CASPPYEQYF.

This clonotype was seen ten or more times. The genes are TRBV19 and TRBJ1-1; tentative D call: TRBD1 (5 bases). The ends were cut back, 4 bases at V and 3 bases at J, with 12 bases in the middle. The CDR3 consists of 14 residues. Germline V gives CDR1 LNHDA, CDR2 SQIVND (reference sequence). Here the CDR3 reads CASSTDLGDTEAFF. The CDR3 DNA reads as TGTGCCAGTAGTACCGACCTGGGGGACACTGAAGCTTTCTTT.

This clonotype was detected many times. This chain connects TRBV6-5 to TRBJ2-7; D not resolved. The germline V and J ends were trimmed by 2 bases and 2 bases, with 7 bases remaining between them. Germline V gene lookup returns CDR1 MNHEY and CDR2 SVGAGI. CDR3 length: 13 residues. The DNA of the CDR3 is TGTGCCAGCAGTTACCCCGACACCTACGAGCAGTACTTC. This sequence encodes CASSYPDTYEQYF.

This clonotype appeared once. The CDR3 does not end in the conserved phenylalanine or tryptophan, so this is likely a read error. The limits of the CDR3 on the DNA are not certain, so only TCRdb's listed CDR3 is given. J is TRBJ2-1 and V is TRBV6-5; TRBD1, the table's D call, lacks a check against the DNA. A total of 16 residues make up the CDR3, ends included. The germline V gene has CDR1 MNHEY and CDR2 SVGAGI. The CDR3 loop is CASSYSTGGSPLHFGN.

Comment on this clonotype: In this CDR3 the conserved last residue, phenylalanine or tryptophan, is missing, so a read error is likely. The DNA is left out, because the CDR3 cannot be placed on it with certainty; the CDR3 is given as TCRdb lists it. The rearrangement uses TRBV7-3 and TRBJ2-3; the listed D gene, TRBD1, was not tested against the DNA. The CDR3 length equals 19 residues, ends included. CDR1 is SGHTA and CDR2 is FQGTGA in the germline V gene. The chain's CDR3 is CASRLKRQGQGTDTQYFGP.

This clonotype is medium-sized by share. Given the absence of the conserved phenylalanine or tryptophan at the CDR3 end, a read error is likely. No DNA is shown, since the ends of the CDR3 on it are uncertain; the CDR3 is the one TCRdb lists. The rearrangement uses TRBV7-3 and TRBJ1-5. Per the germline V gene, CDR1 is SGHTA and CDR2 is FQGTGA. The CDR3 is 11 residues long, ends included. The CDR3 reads CASSLKAGPKG.

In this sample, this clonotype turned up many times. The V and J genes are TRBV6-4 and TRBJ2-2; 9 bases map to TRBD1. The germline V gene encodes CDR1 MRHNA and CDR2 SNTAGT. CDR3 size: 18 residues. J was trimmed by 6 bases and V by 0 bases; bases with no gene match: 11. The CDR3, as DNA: TGTGCCAGCAGTGACTCGCGTGGTCGGGACAGGGCGTCCGGGGAGCTGTTTTTT. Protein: CASSDSRGRDRASGELFF.

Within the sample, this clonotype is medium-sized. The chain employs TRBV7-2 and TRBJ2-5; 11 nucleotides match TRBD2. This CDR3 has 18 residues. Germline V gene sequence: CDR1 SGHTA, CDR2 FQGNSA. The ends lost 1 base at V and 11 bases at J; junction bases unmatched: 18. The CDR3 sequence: CASSLGGGLAEIYNEQYF. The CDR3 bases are TGTGCCAGCAGCTTAGGAGGGGGACTAGCGGAAATCTACAATGAGCAGTACTTC.

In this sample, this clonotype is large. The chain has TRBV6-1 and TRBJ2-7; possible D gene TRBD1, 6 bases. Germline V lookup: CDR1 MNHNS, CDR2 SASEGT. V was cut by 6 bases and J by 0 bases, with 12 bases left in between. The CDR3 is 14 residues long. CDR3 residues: CASRTDRSSYEQYF. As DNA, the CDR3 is TGTGCCAGCAGGACAGACAGGAGCTCCTACGAGCAGTACTTC.

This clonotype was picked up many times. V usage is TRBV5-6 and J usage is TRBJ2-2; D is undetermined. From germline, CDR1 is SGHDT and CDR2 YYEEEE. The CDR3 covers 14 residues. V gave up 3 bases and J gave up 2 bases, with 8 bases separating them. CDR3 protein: CASSSTPNTGELFF. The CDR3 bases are TGTGCCAGCAGCTCGACTCCTAACACCGGGGAGCTGTTTTTT. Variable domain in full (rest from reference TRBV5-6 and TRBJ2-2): DAGVTQSPTHLIKTRGQQVTLRCSPKSGHDTVSWYQQALGQGPQFIFQYYEEEERQRGNFPDRFSGHQFPNYSSELNVNALLLGDSALYLCASSSTPNTGELFFGEGSRLTVL.

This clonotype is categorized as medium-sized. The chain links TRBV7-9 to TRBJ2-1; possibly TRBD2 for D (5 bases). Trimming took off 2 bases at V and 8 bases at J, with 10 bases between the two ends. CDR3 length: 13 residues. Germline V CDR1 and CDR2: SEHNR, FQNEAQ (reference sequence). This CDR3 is CASSLRGLDEQFF. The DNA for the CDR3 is TGTGCCAGCAGCTTACGAGGGTTGGATGAGCAGTTCTTC.

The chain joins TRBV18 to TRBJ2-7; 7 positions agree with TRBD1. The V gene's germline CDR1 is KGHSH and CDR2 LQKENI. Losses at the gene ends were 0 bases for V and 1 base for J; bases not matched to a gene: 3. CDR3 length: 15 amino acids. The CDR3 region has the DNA TGTGCCAGCTCACCACCCGCCAGGGGGTCCTACGAGCAGTACTTC. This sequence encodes CASSPPARGSYEQYF.

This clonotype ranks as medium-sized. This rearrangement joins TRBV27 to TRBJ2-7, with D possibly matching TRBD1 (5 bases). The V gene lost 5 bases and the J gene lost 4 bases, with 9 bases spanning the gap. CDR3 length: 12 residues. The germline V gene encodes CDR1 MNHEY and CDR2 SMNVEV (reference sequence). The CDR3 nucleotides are TGTGCCAGCAGTGCAGGGTCGTACGAGCAGTACTTC. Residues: CASSAGSYEQYF.